The source of this T cell receptor beta chain is a study of blood T cell repertoires in COVID-19. Across the study: The origin of the acute and convalescent COVID-19 samples was the United States, Italy and Spain. The analysed material was cDNA or gDNA that came from T cells, B-cell-depleted T cells, or PBMCs.

Germline loops: CDR1 SGHTA, CDR2 FQGNSA. V dropped 4 bases and J dropped 7 bases, with 7 bases sitting between them. The CDR3 totals 12 residues. In the study's own analysis: For nucleated cells, counts were estimated from reference gene primer amplification. TCRdb's table, derived via immunoSEQ multiplex PCR, lists solely in-frame clones and lacks some. The D gene and trimming were derived from the DNA, and the V and J assignments and clone size from that table. This table has 120,000 to 150,000 clones, approximately 90% appearing once. Sequencing used peripheral blood. The TCR comes from an older woman with active COVID-19. The J gene is TRBJ2-2, the V gene TRBV7-2, with D unclear. Here the CDR3 DNA reads TGTGCCAGCAGCTATGGCGGCGGGGAGCTGTTTTTT. Protein sequence: CASSYGGGELFF.